The 2 T cell receptor beta chains in this list originate from one sample, sequenced in a study of blood T cell repertoires in COVID-19. Only in-frame clones appear in the TCRdb table, and some are missing; sequencing was by immunoSEQ multiplex PCR. The data show a few hundred thousand clones, more than 65% seen once. The sequenced material came from PBMCs or T cells enriched from blood (not recorded which). Receptors originate from a man in his forties or fifties who had recovered from COVID-19.

The rearrangement uses TRBV7-3 and TRBJ1-2, with D tentatively TRBD1 (6 bases). Germline CDR1 reads SGHTA; CDR2 reads FQGTGA. Trimming removed 5 bases from V and 3 bases from J, with 10 bases in between. The CDR3 is made up of 13 amino acids. The CDR3 reads CASSEGEDYGYTF. CDR3 sequence (DNA): TGTGCCAGCAGCGAGGGGGAAGACTATGGCTACACCTTC.

The chain couples TRBV28 to TRBJ2-1; D might be TRBD2 (6 bases). Germline lookup yields CDR1 MDHEN and CDR2 SYDVKM. The germline V and J ends were trimmed by 3 bases and 1 base, with 10 bases remaining between them. This CDR3 has 15 amino acids. The CDR3 sequence: CASSFGLMSYNEQFF. CDR3 coding DNA: TGTGCCAGCAGTTTTGGACTAATGTCCTACAATGAGCAGTTCTTC.